Listed below are T cell receptor beta chains from one sample, sequenced in a study of identical twins. TCRdb re-derived calls from the 5' RACE reads in MiXCR, one entry per CDR3 protein. The table records roughly 250,000 distinct CDR3 sequences, more than 13% of them present only once. Sequences were obtained from memory (CD45RO+) T cells sorted from blood. These receptor sequences come from a woman under 30 in good health. CDR3s leave out the opening cysteine and the closing phenylalanine or tryptophan. A D gene is named only where the DNA matches it firmly.

j_gene,v_gene,d_gene,CDR3aa
TRBJ2-3,TRBV9,NA,ASSVGAGATLRDTQY
TRBJ2-1,TRBV9,NA,ASSVGLGGQF
TRBJ2-6,TRBV11-2,TRBD1,ASSLDRRGRVSGANVLT
TRBJ1-2,TRBV12-3/TRBV12-4,NA,ASSFGSGYT
TRBJ2-3,TRBV20-1,NA,TGAGAATDTQY
TRBJ1-2,TRBV4-3,TRBD1,ASSQETGWLFDGYT
TRBJ2-2,TRBV6-2/TRBV6-3,NA,ASSYLPAGELF
TRBJ2-1,TRBV27,NA,ASSPGAGVYQF
TRBJ2-3,TRBV15,NA,ATNELNTDTQY
TRBJ2-3,TRBV11-2,TRBD1,ASSYTGETTDTQY
TRBJ2-7,TRBV18,TRBD1,ASSRTGAISYEQY
TRBJ2-5,TRBV3-1,NA,ASSRGRDGQETQY
TRBJ2-2,TRBV24-1,NA,ATSDYLDGELF
TRBJ2-2,TRBV27,NA,ASKHGGWAGELF
TRBJ1-1,TRBV6-1,NA,ASRDRTMNTEAF
TRBJ2-1,TRBV7-2,TRBD2,ASSLILAGVYEQF
TRBJ2-1,TRBV9,NA,ASSSTFGGGVDNEQF
TRBJ2-2,TRBV9,TRBD1,ASSPGQGRTGELF
TRBJ2-1,TRBV20-1,NA,SARGPLVLRDEQF
TRBJ2-1,TRBV20-1,NA,SARVWSGANNEQF
TRBJ2-2,TRBV6-5,NA,ASSYGWELF
TRBJ1-1,TRBV11-2,NA,ASSPMGRVWTEAF
TRBJ2-2,TRBV9,TRBD1,ASSGTGTVFTGELF
TRBJ1-5,TRBV19,NA,ASSIARGGSYQPQH
TRBJ1-1,TRBV2,NA,ASSPGTF
TRBJ2-7,TRBV3-1,NA,ASSQPGDEQY
TRBJ1-2,TRBV7-8,NA,ASSFSGLGYGYT
TRBJ2-1,TRBV10-3,NA,AISGNGRYNEQF
TRBJ1-1,TRBV7-9,NA,ASCIARGNMNTEAF
TRBJ2-7,TRBV5-4,NA,ASSIDSYEQY
TRBJ2-3,TRBV20-1,TRBD2,SARGAAGAGDTQY
TRBJ1-2,TRBV25-1,NA,ASRPRWGNYGYT
TRBJ2-5,TRBV7-2,NA,ASSLYDSYQETQY
TRBJ2-7,TRBV12-3/TRBV12-4,TRBD1,ASSWDSVEALRY
TRBJ2-4,TRBV5-1,NA,ASSLAQGAKNIQY
TRBJ1-2,TRBV5-1,NA,ASSPQGNGYT
TRBJ2-7,TRBV5-1,TRBD1,ASSYGQGKSEQY
TRBJ1-2,TRBV7-9,NA,ASSPRAGSYGYT
TRBJ2-2,TRBV5-1,NA,ASSLVGSNNGELF
TRBJ2-1,TRBV5-1,TRBD2,ASSPRLAGGISSYNEQF
TRBJ2-2,TRBV5-6,NA,ASSLLTGFSTGELF
TRBJ2-1,TRBV7-2,TRBD2,ASSLDLAGVGEQF
TRBJ2-1,TRBV5-1,NA,ASSLGPGGKQF
TRBJ2-7,TRBV7-2,TRBD2,ASRRTSGGPYEQY
TRBJ2-3,TRBV3-1,NA,ASSFRTTGDTQY
TRBJ2-2,TRBV5-1,NA,ASRPTSLSTGELF
TRBJ2-7,TRBV20-1,TRBD2,SASRVSGSRYEQY
TRBJ1-3,TRBV10-1,TRBD1,ASSPTGSGNTIY
TRBJ2-7,TRBV5-1,NA,ASSLVGARDEQY
TRBJ1-6,TRBV21-1,NA,ASSKGTGRENSPLH